This T cell receptor beta chain was sequenced in a study of regulatory T cells. Trimming stripped 4 bases from V and 2 bases from J, with 13 bases between. There are 14 residues in the CDR3. CDR1 and CDR2 from the germline V gene are SGHRS and YFSETQ. The primer mix had 52 TRBV and 13 TRBJ primers. TCRdb's copy holds only in-frame clones and misses some; the assay was immunoSEQ multiplex PCR. The sample lists 2,000 to 2,500 clones, roughly 66% occurring once. This TCR derives from a person under 45 with CD3G deficiency. The chain couples TRBV5-1 to TRBJ2-7, with a tentative D call TRBD1 (6 bases). Sequenced sample: CD8+ T cells sorted from blood. The chain's CDR3 is CASSPSDSAYEQYF. The CDR3 DNA reads TGCGCCAGCAGCCCATCGGACAGCGCCTACGAGCAGTACTTC.